This entry lists 12 T cell receptor beta chains sequenced from one sample in a study of CXCR3-negative and CXCR3-positive naive CD8 T cells. The authors prepared UMI-labeled TRB cDNA libraries by 5' RACE. TCRdb reanalyzed the 5' RACE reads, giving one entry per CDR3 protein sequence and no DNA. The table lists about 90,000 distinct CDR3 sequences. The sequenced material came from naive CXCR3- CD8+ T cells from blood. Described subset: CD45RO-CCR7+CD27+CD95- naive CD8+ T cells lacking CXCR3 (TNR3-). Receptors were obtained from a human donor in good health. Some clones in this sample may be carry-over from other donors' samples.

The chain carries TRBV3-1 and TRBJ2-1; TCRdb picks TRBD2, but there is no DNA to check that call. This CDR3 region has 14 residues. Germline values: CDR1 LGHDT, CDR2 YNNKEL (reference sequence). CDR3: CASSPGGLGGEQFF.

The chain joins TRBV19 to TRBJ1-2. The CDR3 loop spans 13 amino acids. CDR1 and CDR2 (germline): LNHDA, SQIVND (reference sequence). CDR3 amino acids: CASSIPLEEGYTF.

The chain has TRBV4-1 and TRBJ2-3; TCRdb designates TRBD2, a call that cannot be tested without DNA. Looked up from germline, CDR1 is MGHRA and CDR2 is YSYEKL. The CDR3 is made up of 17 amino acids. The CDR3: CASSRLLGLAGPDTQYF.

The rearrangement uses TRBV20-1 and TRBJ1-1. Germline V lookup: CDR1 DFQATT, CDR2 SNEGSKA (reference sequence). The CDR3 consists of 13 residues. This chain's CDR3 is CSATSESDTEAFF.

This rearrangement joins TRBV20-1 to TRBJ1-5. The germline V gene has CDR1 DFQATT and CDR2 SNEGSKA (reference sequence). The CDR3 spans 14 residues. CDR3 region: CSARDLEGHQPQHF.

The chain uses TRBV21-1 and TRBJ2-1; absent DNA, TCRdb's TRBD1 call cannot be checked. TRBV21-1 corresponds to a pseudogene. The CDR3 is 15 residues long. CDR3 amino acids: CASPPPTGPDGEQFF.

This chain uses TRBV20-1 with TRBJ2-7; the D call of TRBD2 rests on TCRdb alone, since no DNA is present to check it. This CDR3 spans 15 amino acids. Germline CDR1 and CDR2: DFQATT and SNEGSKA (reference sequence). CDR3 sequence: CSARLGTSGVNEQYF.

This rearrangement joins TRBV29-1 to TRBJ2-1. CDR1 and CDR2 (germline): SQVTM, ANQGSEA. The CDR3 is 14 residues long. The CDR3 sequence is CSVEDRESYNEQFF.

The rearrangement links TRBV7-9 to TRBJ2-2; the D call from TCRdb, TRBD1, cannot be confirmed without DNA. This CDR3 is 16 amino acids long. Germline V gene data show CDR1 as SEHNR and CDR2 as FQNEAQ (reference sequence). CDR3 loop: CASSLPQGATTGELFF.

The genes are TRBV12-3 or TRBV12-4 and TRBJ1-4; TCRdb's D call, TRBD1, is unchecked because there is no DNA. This CDR3 has 15 residues. The chain's CDR3 is CASSDPGAGNEKLFF.

The chain combines TRBV6-6 with TRBJ2-2; TCRdb indicates TRBD2, and absent DNA this call remains unverified. This CDR3 is built from 15 residues. Germline V CDR1 and CDR2: MNHNY, SVGAGI (reference sequence). Here the CDR3 reads CASSYEGPLTGELFF.

The V call is TRBV29-1, the J call TRBJ2-7; TCRdb names TRBD2, which stays unverified in the absence of DNA. CDR1 and CDR2 (germline): SQVTM, ANQGSEA. The CDR3 has 13 residues. The CDR3 sequence: CSVGTAVEGEQYF.